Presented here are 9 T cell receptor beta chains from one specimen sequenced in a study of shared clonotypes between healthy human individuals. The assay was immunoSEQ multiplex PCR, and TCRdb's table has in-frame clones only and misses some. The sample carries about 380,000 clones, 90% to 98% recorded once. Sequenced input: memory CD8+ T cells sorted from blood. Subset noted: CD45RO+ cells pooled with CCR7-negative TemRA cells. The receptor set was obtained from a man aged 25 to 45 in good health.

The CDR3 reads CAWRGQNGYTF. CDR3 DNA: TGTGCCTGGAGGGGCCAGAATGGCTACACCTTC. The rearrangement joins TRBV30 to TRBJ1-2, with D hard to call. This CDR3 comprises 11 residues. In germline, CDR1 is GTSNPN, CDR2 SVGIG (reference sequence). V lost 3 bases, J lost 6 bases, and 8 bases lay in between.

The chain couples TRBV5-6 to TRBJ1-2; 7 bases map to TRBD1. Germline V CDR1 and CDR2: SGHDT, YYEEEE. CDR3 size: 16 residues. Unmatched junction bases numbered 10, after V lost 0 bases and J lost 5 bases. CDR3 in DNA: TGTGCCAGCAGCTTGGCCCCAACAGGGGCCCGATATGGCTACACCTTC. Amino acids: CASSLAPTGARYGYTF.

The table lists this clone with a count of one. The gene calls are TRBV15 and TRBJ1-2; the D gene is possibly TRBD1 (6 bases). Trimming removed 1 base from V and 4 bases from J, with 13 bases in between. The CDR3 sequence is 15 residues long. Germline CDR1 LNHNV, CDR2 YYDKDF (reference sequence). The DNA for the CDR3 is TGTGCCACCAGCAGAGGGACGGGGGCTGGCTATGGCTACACCTTC. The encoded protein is CATSRGTGAGYGYTF.

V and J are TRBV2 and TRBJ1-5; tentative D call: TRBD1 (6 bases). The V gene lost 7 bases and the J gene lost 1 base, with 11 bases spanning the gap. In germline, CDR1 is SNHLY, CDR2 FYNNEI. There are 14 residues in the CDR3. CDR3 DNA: TGTGCCAGCATGCGGGACACCAGCAATCAGCCCCAGCATTTT. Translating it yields CASMRDTSNQPQHF.

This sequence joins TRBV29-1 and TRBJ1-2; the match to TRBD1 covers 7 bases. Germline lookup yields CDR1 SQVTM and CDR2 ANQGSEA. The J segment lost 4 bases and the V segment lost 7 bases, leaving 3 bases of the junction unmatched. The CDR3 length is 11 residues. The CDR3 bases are TGCAGCGGCCGGGACAGCTATGGCTACACCTTC. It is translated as CSGRDSYGYTF.

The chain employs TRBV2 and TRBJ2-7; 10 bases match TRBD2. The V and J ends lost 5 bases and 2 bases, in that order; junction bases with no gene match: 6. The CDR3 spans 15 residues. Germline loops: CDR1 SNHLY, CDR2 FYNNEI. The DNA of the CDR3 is TGTGCCAGCAGTAAAAGGACTAGCGGCGCCTACGAGCAGTACTTC. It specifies CASSKRTSGAYEQYF.

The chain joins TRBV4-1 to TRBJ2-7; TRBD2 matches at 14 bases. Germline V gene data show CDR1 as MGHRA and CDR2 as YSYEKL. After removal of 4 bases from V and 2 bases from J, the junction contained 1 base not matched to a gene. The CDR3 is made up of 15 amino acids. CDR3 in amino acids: CASSLGLAGAYEQYF. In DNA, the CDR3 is TGCGCCAGCAGCCTGGGACTAGCGGGAGCCTACGAGCAGTACTTC.

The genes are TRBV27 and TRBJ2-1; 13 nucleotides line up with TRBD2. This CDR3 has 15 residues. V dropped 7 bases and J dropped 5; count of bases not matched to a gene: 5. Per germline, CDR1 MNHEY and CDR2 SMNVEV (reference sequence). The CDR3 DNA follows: TGTGCCAGCACCCAGACTAGCGGGAGGAACAATGAGCAGTTCTTC. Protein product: CASTQTSGRNNEQFF.

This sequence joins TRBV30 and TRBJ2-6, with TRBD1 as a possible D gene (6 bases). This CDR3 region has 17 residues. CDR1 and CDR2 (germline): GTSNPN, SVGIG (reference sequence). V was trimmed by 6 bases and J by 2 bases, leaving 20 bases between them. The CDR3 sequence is CACPGTWGPAGANVLTF. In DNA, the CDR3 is TGTGCCTGTCCCGGGACATGGGGGCCAGCTGGGGCCAACGTCCTGACTTTC.